The source of this TCR beta chain is a study of radiotherapy plus CTLA-4 blockade in lung cancer. Overall study context: 15% to 20% of enrolled patients responded objectively, and roughly 31% had disease control. Broader study findings: Expansion of tumor-derived TCR clones was observed in blood after radiotherapy plus ipilimumab. According to reports, early shifts in blood T cell clones, alongside interferon-beta, forecast response most accurately.

A word on this clone: What it binds is unknown.

Data came from immunoSEQ multiplex PCR; TCRdb stores just in-frame clones and leaves some out. The sample contains roughly 70,000 clones, around 87% of which appear only once. From germline, CDR1 is MGHRA and CDR2 YSYEKL. CDR3 size: 16 residues. The V end was cut by 2 bases, the J end by 2 bases, with 14 bases between. The sample was peripheral blood, taken from a patient treated with radiotherapy plus ipilimumab. The TCR comes from a human donor with non-small cell lung cancer that progressed on radiotherapy plus ipilimumab. The rearrangement links TRBV4-1 to TRBJ2-3; D is undetermined. The CDR3 sequence: CASSQYAVGNTDTQYF. CDR3 sequence (DNA): TGCGCCAGCAGCCAATACGCCGTGGGCAACACAGATACGCAGTATTTT.